These 20 T cell receptor beta chains were sequenced from one sample in a study of T-cell memory formation after mild COVID-19. TCRdb recomputed calls from the 5' RACE reads with MiXCR, one row per CDR3 protein. The repertoire holds approximately 30,000 distinct CDR3 sequences, with roughly 15% as singletons. Sample: PBMCs or a T cell subset sorted from them (not recorded which). The source of these receptors is an adult who had mild COVID-19 (a few samples of this study predate the infection). Cell type and time point are not known.

This clonotype appeared many times. The chain combines TRBV3-1 with TRBJ1-5; D possibly corresponds to TRBD1 (6 bases). V was cut by 0 bases and J by 6 bases, with 12 bases left in between. Germline CDR1 is LGHDT and CDR2 is YNNKEL (reference sequence). This CDR3 spans 15 amino acids. CDR3 nucleotides: TGTGCCAGCAGCCAAGATTGGGGGGGCAGTCAGCCCCAGCATTTT. It encodes CASSQDWGGSQPQHF. The full variable domain, with the rest looked up from reference TRBV3-1 and TRBJ1-5, is DTAVSQTPKYLVTQMGNDKSIKCEQNLGHDTMYWYKQDSKKFLKIMFSYNNKELIINETVPNRFSPKSPDKAHLNLHINSLELGDSAVYFCASSQDWGGSQPQHFGDGTRLSIL.

This clonotype was picked up many times. This sequence joins TRBV5-1 and TRBJ2-7, with TRBD1 matching 9 bases. CDR3 size: 16 residues. Germline lookup yields CDR1 SGHRS and CDR2 YFSETQ. Trimming at V came to 0 bases and at J to 2 bases, leaving 6 bases not matched to a gene. CDR3 region: CASSLGAGQGPYEQYF. The CDR3 DNA follows: TGCGCCAGCAGCTTGGGTGCGGGACAGGGACCCTACGAGCAGTACTTC.

This clonotype was counted ten times or more. The J gene is TRBJ1-4, the V gene TRBV4-1, with D possibly being TRBD1 (5 bases). In germline, CDR1 is MGHRA, CDR2 YSYEKL. The V and J ends lost 1 base and 7 bases respectively, with 10 bases between them. This CDR3 contains 14 residues. This CDR3 is CASSQVGTGEKLFF. CDR3 in DNA: TGCGCCAGCAGCCAAGTGGGAACAGGTGAAAAACTGTTTTTT.

This clonotype was seen ten or more times. The chain carries TRBV28 and TRBJ1-2; no clear D. Trimming took 4 bases from V and 6 from J, leaving 6 bases between them. CDR3 size: 11 residues. CDR1 and CDR2 (germline): MDHEN, SYDVKM. CDR3 bases: TGTGCCAGCAGTTATATGGATGGCTACACCTTC. Amino acid sequence: CASSYMDGYTF.

This clonotype was picked up many times. The chain joins TRBV5-1 to TRBJ1-1, with D perhaps matching TRBD1 (5 bases). V lost 3 bases and J 4 bases, leaving 13 bases between the germline ends. The CDR3 covers 14 residues. Germline V gene lookup returns CDR1 SGHRS and CDR2 YFSETQ. Here the CDR3 reads CASSSDTGATEAFF. The CDR3 DNA reads as TGCGCCAGCAGCTCCGACACAGGCGCCACTGAAGCTTTCTTT.

This clonotype has a count of ten or more. The chain carries TRBV27 and TRBJ2-5, with 9 bases lining up with TRBD2. Germline assignment: CDR1 MNHEY and CDR2 SMNVEV (reference sequence). The CDR3 extends over 18 amino acids. The V gene end was trimmed by 5 bases and the J gene end by 9 bases; junction bases not matched to a gene: 22. CDR3 in DNA: TGTGCCAGCAGTCCCCGGGCTAGCGGGAATTCCGAACGGGGTGCCCAGTACTTC. Translation: CASSPRASGNSERGAQYF.

This clonotype occurred a few times. This chain connects TRBV6-1 to TRBJ1-6, with D perhaps matching TRBD1 (5 bases). Trimming left V 8 bases short and J 6 bases short, with 14 bases between. The CDR3 length is 14 residues. Germline V gene data show CDR1 as MNHNS and CDR2 as SASEGT. The CDR3 DNA is TGTGCCAGCTCCCAGGGAAGGGGTAATTCACCCCTCCACTTT. Amino acids: CASSQGRGNSPLHF.

With regard to this clonotype: One end of the junction is discordant with germline, which a read error may explain. The chain is built from TRBV7-2 and TRBJ2-5; tentatively, D is TRBD1 (6 bases). The CDR3 is made up of 13 amino acids. CDR1 is SGHTA, CDR2 FQGNSA, per germline. This chain's CDR3 is CDSSTGTVETQYF. The CDR3 bases are TGTGACAGCAGCACAGGGACGGTAGAGACCCAGTACTTC.

This clonotype was observed many times. J is TRBJ1-2 and V is TRBV7-9, with 8 nucleotides matching TRBD1. The CDR3 sequence is 18 residues long. The germline CDR1 and CDR2 sequences are SEHNR and FQNEAQ (reference sequence). With V trimmed by 5 bases and J by 7 bases, 21 bases remained unmatched. CDR3 DNA: TGTGCCAGCAGCCCCACCCACATTACTGGACAGGGATCGTCTGGCTACACCTTC. This translates into CASSPTHITGQGSSGYTF.

This clonotype was counted between two and nine times. V and J are TRBV4-1 and TRBJ2-3; 9 bases line up with TRBD2. With V trimmed by 0 bases and J by 3 bases, 4 bases remained unmatched. From germline, CDR1 is MGHRA and CDR2 YSYEKL. The CDR3 runs 16 residues. This CDR3 is CASSQDRSGGTDTQYF. The CDR3 nucleotides read TGCGCCAGCAGCCAAGATCGAAGCGGGGGGACAGATACGCAGTATTTT.

This clonotype was seen repeatedly, ten times or more. This chain connects TRBV12-3 or TRBV12-4 to TRBJ2-1; D gene unclear. The CDR3 has 13 amino acids. The germline V and J ends were trimmed by 0 bases and 7 bases, with 7 bases remaining between them. CDR3 residues: CASSLAQHNEQFF. CDR3 nucleotide sequence: TGTGCCAGCAGTTTAGCACAGCATAATGAGCAGTTCTTC.

This clonotype has at least ten counts. The V call is TRBV7-2, the J call TRBJ1-1; D remains unclear. Germline assignment: CDR1 SGHTA and CDR2 FQGNSA. The CDR3 has 15 residues. V lost 3 bases to trimming and J lost 5 bases, with 16 bases between them. In DNA form, the CDR3 reads TGTGCCAGCAGCTTCTCCGCAGCCAACCCAACTGAAGCTTTCTTT. It is translated as CASSFSAANPTEAFF.

This clonotype appeared many times. The chain uses TRBV5-1 and TRBJ1-4; D not certain. Germline loops: CDR1 SGHRS, CDR2 YFSETQ. CDR3 size: 14 residues. V was pared by 2 bases and J by 7 bases, with 12 bases between. The DNA of the CDR3 is TGCGCCAGCAGCTTTAACGGGGTAGCTGAAAAACTGTTTTTT. Translated, it gives CASSFNGVAEKLFF.

The gene calls are TRBV20-1 and TRBJ2-7; the D gene is possibly TRBD1 (5 bases). CDR1 is DFQATT, CDR2 SNEGSKA, per germline (reference sequence). The V end was cut by 4 bases, the J end by 3 bases, with 10 bases between. This CDR3 has 12 amino acids. This CDR3 is CSATGYFYEQYF. Here the CDR3 DNA reads TGCAGTGCTACAGGGTATTTCTACGAGCAGTACTTC.

Many counts were recorded for this clonotype. This rearrangement joins TRBV5-1 to TRBJ2-5, with 8 bases fitting TRBD2. The J segment lost 4 bases and the V segment lost 2 bases, leaving 7 bases of the junction unmatched. The germline gives CDR1 SGHRS, CDR2 YFSETQ. There are 15 residues in the CDR3. CDR3 amino acids: CASSFTSGVGETQYF. CDR3 nucleotide sequence: TGCGCCAGCAGCTTCACTAGCGGAGTAGGAGAGACCCAGTACTTC.

This clonotype showed up many times. CDR3 nucleotides: TGTGCCAGCAGCTTGGCGCTAGCGACCGGGGAGCTGTTTTTT. The encoded protein is CASSLALATGELFF. The chain carries TRBV5-6 and TRBJ2-2; maybe TRBD2 (6 bases). Germline V gene data show CDR1 as SGHDT and CDR2 as YYEEEE. This CDR3 has 14 amino acids. The V end was cut by 0 bases, the J end by 5 bases, with 8 bases between.

This clonotype appeared many times. The V gene is TRBV7-9, the J gene TRBJ1-1; D call uncertain. Trimming cost V 3 bases and J 0 bases, with 8 bases left between them. CDR1 and CDR2 from the germline V gene are SEHNR and FQNEAQ (reference sequence). The CDR3 has 14 amino acids. The DNA for the CDR3 is TGTGCCAGCAGCTTCAGTAGCATGAACACTGAAGCTTTCTTT. The encoded protein is CASSFSSMNTEAFF.

This clonotype was seen many times. The chain employs TRBV7-2 and TRBJ1-1; D call uncertain. Germline CDR1 is SGHTA and CDR2 is FQGNSA. The CDR3 runs 15 residues. Trimming took 5 bases from V and 0 from J, leaving 13 bases between them. The CDR3 DNA follows: TGTGCCAGCAGCCTTCGGGGTATCATGAACACTGAAGCTTTCTTT. Translating it yields CASSLRGIMNTEAFF.

This chain uses TRBV7-2 with TRBJ1-4; D might be TRBD1 (6 bases). V lost 1 base and J lost 4, with 13 bases in between. Germline CDR1 SGHTA, CDR2 FQGNSA. The CDR3 is 16 amino acids. CDR3 protein: CASSLEGGGYNEKLFF. In DNA form, the CDR3 reads TGTGCCAGCAGCTTAGAAGGGGGAGGTTATAATGAAAAACTGTTTTTT. Complete variable domain (other parts from reference TRBV7-2 and TRBJ1-4): GAGVSQSPSNKVTEKGKDVELRCDPISGHTALYWYRQSLGQGLEFLIYFQGNSAPDKSGLPSDRFSAERTGGSVSTLTIQRTQQEDSAVYLCASSLEGGGYNEKLFFGSGTQLSVL.

This clonotype was observed at least ten times. The gene calls are TRBV20-1 and TRBJ2-7; TRBD2 aligns across 8 bases. The germline CDR1 and CDR2 sequences are DFQATT and SNEGSKA (reference sequence). The J segment lost 6 bases and the V segment lost 5 bases, leaving 9 bases of the junction unmatched. This CDR3 contains 13 residues. DNA of the CDR3: TGCAGTGCTGAACCGAGACTAGCGAGCGAGCAGTACTTC. It is translated as CSAEPRLASEQYF.